The rows below give T cell receptor beta chains drawn from one sample of a study of cytomegalovirus exposure and HLA in healthy donors. Clones were sequenced by immunoSEQ multiplex PCR, and TCRdb holds only the in-frame ones, with some missing. The sample has over 120,000 clones; around 80% are singletons. Sample: PBMCs. The receptors stem from a female donor in good health and CMV-seronegative. Both conserved end residues are part of each CDR3. The D gene is left open where the match is weak. Some rows mark clone size as missing; the rest say once, few, many or name a class of expanded clone.

.,TRBJ1-2,TRBV28,.,CASSLYPGTYGYTF,TGTGCCAGCAGTTTATACCCGGGTACTTATGGCTACACCTTC
TRBD1,TRBJ1-2,TRBV10-3,.,CAISGQGDNGYTF,TGTGCCATCAGTGGACAGGGGGATAATGGCTACACCTTC
TRBD1,TRBJ2-1,TRBV13,.,CASRTGVLNEQFF,TGTGCCAGCCGCACAGGGGTCCTCAATGAGCAGTTCTTC
.,TRBJ1-5,TRBV6-1,.,CASSEGTDNQPQHF,TGTGCCAGCAGTGAAGGGACAGATAATCAGCCCCAGCATTTT
.,TRBJ1-2,TRBV27,once,CASSLTPNYGYTF,TGTGCCAGCAGTTTAACACCTAACTATGGCTACACCTTC
.,TRBJ2-5,TRBV5-1,.,CASSFQVPNQETQYF,TGCGCCAGCAGCTTTCAGGTCCCCAATCAAGAGACCCAGTACTTC
.,TRBJ1-2,TRBV14,.,CASSYKIGDGYTF,TGTGCCAGCAGCTACAAAATCGGGGATGGCTACACCTTC
.,TRBJ2-1,TRBV9,once,CASSVWSTRNEQFF,TGTGCCAGCAGCGTGTGGAGTACTCGGAATGAGCAGTTCTTC
.,TRBJ2-2,TRBV10-1,.,CASSRGNTGELFF,TGCGCCAGCAGTAGGGGGAACACCGGGGAGCTGTTTTTT
TRBD1,TRBJ1-4,TRBV2,.,CASSVPTGVSEKLFF,TGTGCCAGCAGTGTTCCGACAGGGGTTAGTGAAAAACTGTTTTTT
TRBD1,TRBJ2-2,TRBV10-3,.,CAISEGQGNTGELFF,TGTGCCATCAGTGAGGGACAGGGAAACACCGGGGAGCTGTTTTTT
.,TRBJ2-3,TRBV5-1,.,CASSSDTTSTDTQYF,TGCGCCAGCAGCTCGGACACAACTAGCACAGATACGCAGTATTTT
TRBD1,TRBJ1-5,TRBV6-1,.,CASSEGNRRDRLSQPQHF,TGTGCCAGCAGTGAGGGGAACCGGCGGGACAGACTATCTCAGCCCCAGCATTTT
.,TRBJ1-5,TRBV6-1,.,CASRGDQPQHF,TGTGCCAGCCGGGGGGATCAGCCCCAGCATTTT
.,TRBJ1-3,TRBV30,.,CAWRTDGNTIYF,TGTGCCTGGAGGACAGACGGTAACACCATATATTTT
TRBD2,TRBJ2-1,TRBV4-3,.,CASSQDPLGRPGGNEQFF,TGCGCCAGCAGCCAAGATCCGTTGGGCAGGCCGGGAGGCAATGAGCAGTTCTTC
.,TRBJ1-3,TRBV7-8,once,CASSLDRDTIYF,TGTGCCAGCAGCTTAGACCGGGACACCATATATTTT
TRBD1,TRBJ1-1,TRBV28,.,CASSSPRDRGSRQAFF,TGTGCCAGCAGTTCTCCCAGGGACAGGGGAAGTCGTCAGGCTTTCTTT
TRBD2,TRBJ2-7,TRBV11-2,.,CASSLGRGGYEQYF,TGTGCCAGCAGCTTAGGCCGGGGGGGATACGAGCAGTACTTC
.,TRBJ1-4,TRBV2,.,CASSLGGALNEKLFF,TGTGCCAGCTCCCTTGGGGGGGCACTTAATGAAAAACTGTTTTTT
.,TRBJ2-1,TRBV30,.,CAWTPGVIGYNEQFF,TGTGCCTGGACCCCCGGGGTAATAGGCTACAATGAGCAGTTCTTC
TRBD1,TRBJ2-7,TRBV10-3,.,CAMGSGGDEQYF,TGTGCCATGGGCTCAGGGGGTGACGAGCAGTACTTC
TRBD2,TRBJ2-3,TRBV28,.,CASSFPVAGADTQYF,TGTGCCAGCAGTTTCCCAGTAGCGGGAGCAGATACGCAGTATTTT
TRBD2,TRBJ2-7,TRBV5-1,.,CASQRLAGSSYEQYF,TGCGCCAGCCAGAGGCTAGCGGGCTCATCCTACGAGCAGTACTTC
.,TRBJ2-6,TRBV28,.,CASSPALSSGANVLTF,TGTGCCAGCAGTCCAGCACTAAGCTCTGGGGCCAACGTCCTGACTTTC
.,TRBJ2-5,TRBV7-9,.,CASSSLETQYF,TGTGCCAGCAGCTCGTTAGAGACCCAGTACTTC
TRBD1,TRBJ1-3,TRBV13,few,CASSADRAGNTIYF,TGTGCCAGCAGCGCCGACAGGGCCGGAAACACCATATATTTT
TRBD2,TRBJ2-3,TRBV30,.,CAWSFAGGWGDTQYF,TGTGCCTGGAGTTTCGCGGGGGGCTGGGGGGATACGCAGTATTTT
TRBD1,TRBJ1-6,TRBV11-2,.,CASSSDRGWNSPLHF,TGTGCCAGCAGCTCCGACAGGGGGTGGAATTCACCCCTCCACTTT
TRBD2,TRBJ2-5,TRBV23-1,.,CARSGGGEETQYF,TGCGCCCGCAGCGGGGGGGGAGAGGAGACCCAGTACTTC
TRBD1,TRBJ1-3,TRBV7-3,once,CARDREGSGNTIYF,TGTGCCAGAGACAGGGAAGGCTCTGGAAACACCATATATTTT
TRBD2,TRBJ2-7,TRBV7-2,.,CASSPGLPPYEQYF,TGTGCCAGCAGCCCGGGACTACCTCCCTACGAGCAGTACTTC
TRBD1,TRBJ2-7,TRBV10-3,.,CAITPDREKASYEQYF,TGTGCCATCACCCCAGACAGGGAGAAGGCCTCCTACGAGCAGTACTTC
TRBD1,TRBJ1-2,TRBV4-1,.,CASSHRGPAEGYPF,TGCGCCAGCAGCCATAGGGGGCCGGCCGAGGGCTACCCCTTC
TRBD1,TRBJ1-2,TRBV28,.,CASSLDRVIGYTF,TGTGCCAGCAGTTTGGACAGGGTAATAGGCTACACCTTC
TRBD2,TRBJ2-3,TRBV9,once,CASSVGSSGTKSTDTQYF,TGTGCCAGCAGCGTAGGATCGTCCGGGACTAAAAGCACAGATACGCAGTATTTT
.,TRBJ1-1,TRBV7-2,.,CASSPGENTEAFF,TGTGCCAGCAGCCCAGGGGAGAACACTGAAGCTTTCTTT
.,TRBJ2-6,TRBV5-4,.,CASSSHGSSSGANVLTF,TGTGCCAGCAGCTCCCACGGGTCCAGCTCTGGGGCCAACGTCCTGACTTTC
TRBD2,TRBJ2-1,TRBV5-1,.,CASSRGDPRLNEQFF,TGCGCCAGCAGCCGGGGGGACCCCCGCCTCAATGAGCAGTTCTTC
.,TRBJ2-1,TRBV10-1,once,CASSEFLTGAYNEQFF,TGCGCCAGCAGTGAGTTTTTAACAGGCGCCTACAATGAGCAGTTCTTC
TRBD2,TRBJ2-2,TRBV5-1,.,CASSETSGAAGELFF,TGCGCCAGCAGCGAGACTAGCGGGGCAGCCGGGGAGCTGTTTTTT